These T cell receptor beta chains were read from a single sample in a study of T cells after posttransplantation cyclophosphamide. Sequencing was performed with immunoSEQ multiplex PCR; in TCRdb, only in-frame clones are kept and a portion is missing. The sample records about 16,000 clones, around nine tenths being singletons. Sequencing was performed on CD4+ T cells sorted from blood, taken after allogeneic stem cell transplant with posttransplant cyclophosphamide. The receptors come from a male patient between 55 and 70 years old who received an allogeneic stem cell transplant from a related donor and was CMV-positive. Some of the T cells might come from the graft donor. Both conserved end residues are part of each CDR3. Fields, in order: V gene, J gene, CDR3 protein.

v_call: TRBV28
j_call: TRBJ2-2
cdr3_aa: CASSPPAGELFF

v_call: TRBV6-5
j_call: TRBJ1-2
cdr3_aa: CASSEVTRARGYTF

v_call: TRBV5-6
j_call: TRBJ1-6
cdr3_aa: CASSSGTVNSPLHF

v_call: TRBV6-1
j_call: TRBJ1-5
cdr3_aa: CASSESGGGQPQHF

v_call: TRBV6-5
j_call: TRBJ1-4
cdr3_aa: CASSYYGTGEGKLFF

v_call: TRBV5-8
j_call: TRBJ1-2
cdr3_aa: CASSPDIPNYGYTF

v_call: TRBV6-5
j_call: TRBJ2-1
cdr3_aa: CASTDGAENEQFF

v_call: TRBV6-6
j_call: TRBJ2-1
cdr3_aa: CASSPGTSGYNEQFF

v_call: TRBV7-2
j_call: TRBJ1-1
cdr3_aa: CASSSLGAAEAFF

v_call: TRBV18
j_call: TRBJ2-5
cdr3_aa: CASSRGTGVRETQYF

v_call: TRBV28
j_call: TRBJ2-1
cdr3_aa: CASSSPTGSRNEQFF

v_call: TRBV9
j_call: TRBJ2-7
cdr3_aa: CASSGGTGRYEQYF

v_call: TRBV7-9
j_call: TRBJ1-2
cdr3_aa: CASSLGTNYNYGYTF

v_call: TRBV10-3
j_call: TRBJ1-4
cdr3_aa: CAISESRRGNEKLFF

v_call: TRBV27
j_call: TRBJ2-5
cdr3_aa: CASSLASPSGKETQYF

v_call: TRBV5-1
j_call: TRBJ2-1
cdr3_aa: CASTLTSGDYNEQFF

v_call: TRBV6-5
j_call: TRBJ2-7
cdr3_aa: CASSYWGTPRGEQYF

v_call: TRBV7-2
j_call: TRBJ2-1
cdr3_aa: CASSKGVLTHNEQFF

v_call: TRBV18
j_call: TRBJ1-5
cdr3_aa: CASSRTGKNQPQHF

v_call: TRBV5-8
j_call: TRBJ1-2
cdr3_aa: CASSRGQINYGYTF

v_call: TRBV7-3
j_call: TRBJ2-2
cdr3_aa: CASSLGWGGPGELFF

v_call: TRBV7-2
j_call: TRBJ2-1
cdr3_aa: CASSLVGGPYNEQFF

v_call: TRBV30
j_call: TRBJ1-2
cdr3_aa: CASAGTGGGYTF

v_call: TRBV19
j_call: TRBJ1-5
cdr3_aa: CASSPIRGDQPQHF

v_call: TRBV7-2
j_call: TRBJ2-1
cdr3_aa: CASSSSSYNEQFF

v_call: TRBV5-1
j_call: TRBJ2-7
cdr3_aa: CASRPLQGAYEQYF

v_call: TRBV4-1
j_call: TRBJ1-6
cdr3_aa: CASSRAGGRNSPLHF

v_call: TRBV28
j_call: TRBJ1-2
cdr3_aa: CASRGQGAGYGYTF

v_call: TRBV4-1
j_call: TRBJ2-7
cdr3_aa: CASSQVRDRLPYEQYF

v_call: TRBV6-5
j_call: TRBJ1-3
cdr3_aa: CASSSTGVGNTIYF

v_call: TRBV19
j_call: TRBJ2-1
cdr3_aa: CASSSSWEDEQFF

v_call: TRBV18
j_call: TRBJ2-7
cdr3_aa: CASTTGTGSYEQYF